This T cell receptor beta chain was identified in a study of T cells in Graves' hyperthyroidism and ophthalmopathy (dated by TCRdb to the late 2010s). At the level of the whole study: Peripheral blood samples were taken at the time of initial diagnosis, prior to any treatment. A discovery cohort of around 100 patients, roughly 40 with Graves' ophthalmopathy and about 60 with stable Graves' hyperthyroidism, was used to find distinguishing TCR V-J signatures. An independent validation cohort of under 20 hyperthyroidism patients and roughly 16 patients who later progressed to ophthalmopathy tested prospective prediction of ophthalmopathy. The roughly 99 discovery patients were divided at random into training and test sets in a 7:3 ratio. Thyroid tissue and blood T-cell repertoires from six or seven Graves' hyperthyroidism patients were also compared in the study. Once sampling was done, hyperthyroidism patients were given methimazole at a starting dose of 30 mg daily, whereas ophthalmopathy patients were given high-dose intravenous methylprednisolone. The paper reports TCR Vbeta CDR3 sequencing of fewer than 150 peripheral blood samples: around 45 ophthalmopathy, under 85 hyperthyroidism and around 17 progressor patients. The paper's findings and limits, for the study overall: Ophthalmopathy was separated from stable hyperthyroidism by a 13 V-J signature model, with around 90% sensitivity and roughly 81% specificity obtained in cross-validation and 80%/75% obtained in testing. Most expanded thyroid clonotypes (frequency above 0.001) were also found in blood, which suggests that blood repertoires may mirror thyroid immune responses. In validation, progression to ophthalmopathy was predicted by the model with more than 65% sensitivity and 72% to 80% specificity, a median of approximately 7.1 months before onset. No statistical method was used to fix the sample size in advance, and group allocation was not hidden from the investigators.

Trimming costs V 8 bases and J 5 bases, and their ends lie 21 bases apart. From cysteine to phenylalanine, the CDR3 is 15 amino acids long. Only the CDR3 part of the read is kept: 45 bases, read in frame from the first base. From the germline V gene, CDR1 is SNHLY and CDR2 is FYNNEI. This clonotype was found a few times. Its antigen is currently not known. The input lacks base qualities; no much larger clone sits a single base away. The TCR beta CDR3 regions were amplified from RNA transcripts. The first round of RT-PCR for the TCR CDR3 was performed with the HTBI primer set and the Qiagen OneStep RT-PCR kit. A second multiplex PCR round built the libraries, followed by size selection and purification. Paired-end sequencing of the libraries was performed with 100 bp reads on an Illumina HiSeq2000. The paper's processing steps were these. SOAPnuke was used to process the raw data, throwing out any read that contained adapters or uncalled bases, had a mean Phred below 15, or lacked an exact constant-primer or identifier match. High-quality paired reads were merged with COPE v1.2.5, and unique nucleotide sequences were defined as clonotypes. Clonotypes were aligned to IMGT TRBV, TRBD and TRBJ reference segments using MiTCR v1.1. Analysis was restricted to V-J combinations with a frequency above 0.0001, which covered about 99% of repertoires. A TCS score was defined as the ratio of F50 (clonal expansion) to E x V (chaos), with BLOSUM62-based TCRdist applied between CDR3 peptides within each V-J. Welch's t-statistics and random forest reduced roughly 500 V-J features to under 15, which were used in a naive Bayes classifier (R e1071). The public sequencing data were trimmed at Q25 with fastp and processed into clonotypes with MiXCR by TCRdb, which kept only in-frame beta chains. Entries are consolidated by CDR3 protein sequence, retaining the most common genes and DNA. The V and J calls here are based on TCRdb, not the publication. The sample table records 490,000 or so distinct CDR3 sequences; about 16% of these occur just once. The ten largest make up about 29% of the sample.

In the ophthalmopathy patients, disease was moderately to severely active, with a Clinical Activity Score of 3 or more, a NOSPECS grade of 4 or more, and a duration of less than 3 months. The study excluded patients with uncontrolled infections, other autoimmune diseases, pregnancy or lactation. Diagnoses relied on clinical symptoms, serum thyroxine and TRAb, thyroid ultrasound and orbital computed tomography. PBMCs were separated from 8 to 10 ml of fresh peripheral blood using Ficoll-Paque density gradient centrifugation. Trizol reagent was used to extract total RNA, and RNA quality was then checked on an Agilent 2100 Bioanalyzer.

The specimen was blood. The source of this sequence is a woman between 25 and 40 years old with Graves' ophthalmopathy. The V and J genes are TRBV2 and TRBJ2-5; 6 matching bases give a weak D call of TRBD2. The sequenced DNA: TGTGCCAGCGCCCCATCGGGACTCGTGGGGGAGACCCAGTACTTC. Translated, this is CASAPSGLVGETQYF.